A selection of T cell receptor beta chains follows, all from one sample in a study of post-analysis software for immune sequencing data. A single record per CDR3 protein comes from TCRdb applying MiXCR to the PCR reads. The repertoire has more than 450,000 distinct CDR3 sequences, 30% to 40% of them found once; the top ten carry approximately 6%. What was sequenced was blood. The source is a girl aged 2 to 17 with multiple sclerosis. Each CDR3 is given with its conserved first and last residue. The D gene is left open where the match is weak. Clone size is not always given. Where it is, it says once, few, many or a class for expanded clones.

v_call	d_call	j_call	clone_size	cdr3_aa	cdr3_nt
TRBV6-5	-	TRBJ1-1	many	CASSLQGTEAFF	TGTGCCAGCAGTTTACAGGGAACTGAAGCTTTCTTT
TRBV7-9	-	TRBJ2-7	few	CASSWGTDTYEQYF	TGTGCCAGCAGTTGGGGGACGGACACCTACGAGCAGTACTTC
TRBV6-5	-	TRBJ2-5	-	CASSRTLETQYF	TGTGCCAGCAGCCGCACCTTGGAGACCCAGTACTTC
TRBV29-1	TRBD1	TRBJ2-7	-	CSVIKAGTGNGEQYF	TGCAGCGTAATAAAAGCCGGGACAGGGAACGGCGAGCAGTACTTC
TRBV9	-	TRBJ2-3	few	CASSVDISTDTQYF	TGTGCCAGCAGCGTAGATATTAGCACAGATACGCAGTATTTT
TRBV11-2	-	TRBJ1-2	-	CASSTRINYGYTF	TGTGCCAGCAGCACCCGGATTAACTATGGCTACACCTTC
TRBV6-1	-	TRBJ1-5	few	CASRPFGQKISYQPQHF	TGTGCCAGCAGACCGTTCGGGCAGAAGATATCATATCAGCCCCAGCATTTT
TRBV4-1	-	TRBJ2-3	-	CASSKTASPAQYF	TGCGCCAGCAGCAAGACGGCCTCACCGGCGCAGTATTTT
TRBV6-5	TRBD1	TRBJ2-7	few	CASSRDRGFNEQYF	TGTGCCAGCAGTCGGGACAGGGGATTTAACGAGCAGTACTTC
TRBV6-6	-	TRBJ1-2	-	CASSLSPAGYGYTF	TGTGCCAGCAGTTTATCCCCAGCAGGGTATGGCTACACCTTC
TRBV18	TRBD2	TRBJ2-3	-	CASSPPGGSPSTDTQYF	TGTGCCAGCTCACCACCTGGCGGGAGCCCTAGCACAGATACGCAGTATTTT
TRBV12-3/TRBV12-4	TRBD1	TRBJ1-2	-	CASSPGTGSGYTF	TGTGCCAGCAGTCCTGGGACAGGGTCTGGCTACACCTTC
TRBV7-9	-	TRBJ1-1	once	CASSSWPRDTEAFF	TGTGCCAGCAGCTCCTGGCCGAGGGACACTGAAGCTTTCTTT
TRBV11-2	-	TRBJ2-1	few	CASSFLSGYNEQFF	TGTGCCAGCAGCTTCCTAAGCGGTTACAATGAGCAGTTCTTC
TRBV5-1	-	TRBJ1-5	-	CASSPGPPSVPQPQHF	TGCGCCAGCAGCCCGGGACCGCCCTCCGTCCCTCAGCCCCAGCATTTT
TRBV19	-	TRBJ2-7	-	CASSALSPREQYF	TGTGCCAGTAGTGCCCTTTCGCCCAGGGAGCAGTACTTC
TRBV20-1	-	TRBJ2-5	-	CSALGSSQETQYF	TGCAGTGCTCTGGGGTCTTCCCAAGAGACCCAGTACTTC
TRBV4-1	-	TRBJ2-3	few	CASSQDRARLTSTDTQYF	TGCGCCAGCAGCCAAGATCGTGCGCGGTTGACGAGCACAGATACGCAGTATTTT
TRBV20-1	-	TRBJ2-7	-	CSARTSASYNEQYF	TGCAGTGCTAGAACTTCAGCCTCCTACAATGAGCAGTACTTC
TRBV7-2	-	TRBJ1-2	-	CASSFGRPYGYTF	TGTGCCAGCAGCTTCGGGCGGCCCTATGGCTACACCTTC